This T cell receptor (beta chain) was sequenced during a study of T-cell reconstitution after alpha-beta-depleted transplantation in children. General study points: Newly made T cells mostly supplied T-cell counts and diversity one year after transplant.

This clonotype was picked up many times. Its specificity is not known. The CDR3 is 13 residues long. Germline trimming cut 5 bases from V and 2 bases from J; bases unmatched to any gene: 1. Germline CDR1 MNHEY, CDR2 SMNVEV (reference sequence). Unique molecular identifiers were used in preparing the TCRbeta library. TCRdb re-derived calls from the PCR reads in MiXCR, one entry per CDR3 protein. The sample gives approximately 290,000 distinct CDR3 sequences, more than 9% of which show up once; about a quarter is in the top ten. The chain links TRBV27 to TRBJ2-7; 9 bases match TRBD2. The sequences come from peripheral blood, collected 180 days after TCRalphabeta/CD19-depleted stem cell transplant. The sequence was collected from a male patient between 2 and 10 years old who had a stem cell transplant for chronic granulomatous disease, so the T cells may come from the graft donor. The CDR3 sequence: CASSPSGTYEQYF. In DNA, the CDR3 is TGTGCCAGCAGTCCTAGCGGGACCTACGAGCAGTACTTC.